Sequencing of this TCR beta chain was carried out in a study of neurological immune-mediated disorders. The time point denotes: longitudinal time-point 3. The unsorted libraries had their origin in 2 million PBMCs stored at -80 C. This clonotype was observed many times. Its specificity is unknown. With 10-nucleotide random UMIs included, cDNA was synthesized by 5'RACE. One entry per CDR3 protein, called by TCRdb with MiXCR from the 5' RACE reads. The sample has roughly 53,000 distinct CDR3 sequences; 7% to 10% are singletons. Study observations and caveats: None of the CDR3 amino acid sequences in expanded clones turned up in more than one subject, which points to private repertoires in all groups.

V shed 1 base and J shed 5 bases, with 6 bases lying between them. In germline, CDR1 is SGHRS, CDR2 YFSETQ. The CDR3 totals 13 residues. The TCR originated in a woman aged 40 to 55 in good health. The rearrangement joins TRBV5-1 to TRBJ2-2; D assignment may be TRBD1 or TRBD2 (5 bases each). The sequencing sample was made of PBMCs. Written as DNA, the CDR3 is TGCGCCAGCAGCTTGTGGGGGACCGGGGAGCTGTTTTTT. Its protein is CASSLWGTGELFF.